The 9 T cell receptor beta chains given below trace back to one sample, sequenced in a study of blood T cells in healthy people across ages. Together with a sample-barcoded 5' primer, a J-beta primer mix was included in a second PCR lasting roughly 6 to 12 cycles. TCRdb passed the 5' RACE reads through MiXCR, listing each CDR3 protein once. The sample lists 1.8 million or so distinct CDR3 sequences, around 42% occurring once. The sequenced sample was blood. These receptors were collected from a human donor in good health.

In this sample, this clonotype turned up a few times. This chain connects TRBV7-2 to TRBJ1-2; D is uncertain. Germline V gene data show CDR1 as SGHTA and CDR2 as FQGNSA. The CDR3 is 12 residues long. Trimming took off 7 bases at V and 2 bases at J, with 8 bases between the two ends. The CDR3 loop reads CASTTNNYGYTF. The CDR3 DNA follows: TGTGCCAGCACCACCAACAACTATGGCTACACCTTC. The complete variable domain, with remaining parts taken from reference TRBV7-2 and TRBJ1-2, reads GAGVSQSPSNKVTEKGKDVELRCDPISGHTALYWYRQSLGQGLEFLIYFQGNSAPDKSGLPSDRFSAERTGGSVSTLTIQRTQQEDSAVYLCASTTNNYGYTFGSGTRLTVV.

This clonotype was found a few times. The chain uses TRBV4-1 and TRBJ2-1, with TRBD1 as a possible D gene (6 bases). Deletions cut 3 bases from V and 1 base from J, with 10 bases between. The germline V gene encodes CDR1 MGHRA and CDR2 YSYEKL. The CDR3 totals 15 residues. This chain's CDR3 is CASSQGARSYNEQFF. The CDR3 bases are TGCGCCAGCAGCCAGGGGGCTCGGTCCTACAATGAGCAGTTCTTC.

The genes are TRBV6-5 and TRBJ2-7; D might be TRBD1 or TRBD2, each matching 6 bases. Germline CDR1 MNHEY, CDR2 SVGAGI. Trimming removed 6 bases from V and 5 bases from J, with 20 bases in between. The CDR3 loop spans 15 amino acids. CDR3 sequence: CASRPTGALLDEQYF. The CDR3 coding sequence is TGTGCCAGCAGACCTACGGGGGCCCTGCTCGACGAGCAGTACTTC.

Only a few counts were recorded for this clonotype. The V and J genes are TRBV7-3 and TRBJ2-5; TRBD2 is a possible D gene (5 bases). Per germline, CDR1 SGHTA and CDR2 FQGTGA. V was shortened by 0 bases and J by 5 bases, with 13 bases between the two germline ends. The CDR3 loop spans 15 amino acids. The CDR3, as DNA: TGTGCCAGCAGCTTAACGTTAATCCCGGGGGAGACCCAGTACTTC. Its protein product is CASSLTLIPGETQYF. Full variable domain (remainder filled in from reference TRBV7-3 and TRBJ2-5): GAGVSQTPSNKVTEKGKYVELRCDPISGHTALYWYRQSLGQGPEFLIYFQGTGAADDSGLPNDRFFAVRPEGSVSTLKIQRTERGDSAVYLCASSLTLIPGETQYFGPGTRLLVL.

The CDR3 coding sequence is TGTGCCAGCAGCTTAGAAGAGGGGCTTGACTATGGCTACACCTTC. Its protein product is CASSLEEGLDYGYTF. The chain links TRBV11-1 to TRBJ1-2, with TRBD1 as a possible D gene (5 bases). The V end lost 1 base, the J end lost 3 bases, and 12 bases lay between the germline ends. Germline CDR1 and CDR2: SGHAT and FQDESV (reference sequence). This CDR3 has 15 amino acids.

DNA of the CDR3: TGTGCCATCAGTGCGGCGGATATCCAAGAGACCCAGTTCTTC. Protein sequence: CAISAADIQETQFF. V is TRBV10-3 and J is TRBJ2-5, with D uncertain. TRBJ2-1 explains the end of the DNA better; the J call may be wrong. The CDR3 covers 14 residues. Germline V gene lookup returns CDR1 ENHRY and CDR2 SYGVKD.

The chain joins TRBV6-2 or TRBV6-3 to TRBJ2-1; 8 bases line up with TRBD1. The CDR3 is made up of 14 amino acids. Germline V gene data show CDR1 as MNHEY and CDR2 as SVGEGT. Trimming removed 6 bases from V and 4 bases from J; junction bases left unmatched: 5. CDR3 nucleotide sequence: TGTGCCAGCAGGGACAGGGCCTTATACAATGAGCAGTTCTTC. It codes for CASRDRALYNEQFF.

The V and J genes are TRBV10-3 and TRBJ2-1, with 10 positions matching TRBD1. Germline assignment: CDR1 ENHRY and CDR2 SYGVKD. The V and J ends lost 8 bases and 5 bases, in that order; junction bases with no gene match: 6. The CDR3 extends over 14 amino acids. CDR3 protein: CAIQPGQGNNEQFF. CDR3 in DNA: TGTGCCATCCAGCCGGGACAGGGGAACAATGAGCAGTTCTTC.

The J gene is TRBJ1-1, the V gene TRBV6-2 or TRBV6-3, with 7 bases identical to TRBD1. This CDR3 has 13 amino acids. CDR1 is MNHEY and CDR2 is SVGEGT in the germline V gene. The V segment lost 6 bases and the J segment 7 bases; nucleotides outside the gene matches: 8. In nucleotides, the CDR3 is TGTGCCAGCAGACGCGGGACAGCTCTTGAAGCTTTCTTT. Protein sequence: CASRRGTALEAFF.